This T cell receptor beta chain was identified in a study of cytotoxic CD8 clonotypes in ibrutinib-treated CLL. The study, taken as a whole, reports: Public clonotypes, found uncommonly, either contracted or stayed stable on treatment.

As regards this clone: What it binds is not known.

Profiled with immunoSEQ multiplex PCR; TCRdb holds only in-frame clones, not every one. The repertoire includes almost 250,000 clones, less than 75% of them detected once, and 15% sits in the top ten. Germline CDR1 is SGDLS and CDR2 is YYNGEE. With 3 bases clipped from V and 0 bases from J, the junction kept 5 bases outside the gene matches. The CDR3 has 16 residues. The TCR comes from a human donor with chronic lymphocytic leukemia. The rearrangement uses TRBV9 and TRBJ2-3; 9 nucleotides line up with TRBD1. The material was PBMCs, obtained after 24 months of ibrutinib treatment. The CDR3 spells CASSARTGVSTDTQYF. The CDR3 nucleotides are TGTGCCAGCAGCGCCCGGACAGGGGTTAGCACAGATACGCAGTATTTT.